The source of this T cell receptor beta chain is a study of long-term antiretroviral therapy in people with HIV. For the study at large: There is a gap of about a decade between the earliest samples and the later 2015 immediate-ART recommendation.

Notes on the study in general: In HIV, the repertoires covered a tighter span of CDR3 lengths than in controls. ART adherence, viral resistance and therapy changes were undocumented.

Points on this clone: Its cognate antigen is unknown.

With 0 bases removed from V and 7 bases from J, the gap between germline ends came to 13 bases. This CDR3 is 14 amino acids long. From germline, CDR1 is SGDLS and CDR2 YYNGEE. With survey level as its setting, the immunoSEQ assay was v3.0. The assay was immunoSEQ multiplex PCR, and TCRdb's table has in-frame clones only and misses some. Here the sample spans approximately 24,000 clones, roughly 80% being singletons. The source of this sequence is a woman in her thirties with HIV. The specimen comprised unsorted PBMCs, sampled 1.1 years before starting antiretroviral therapy. The rearrangement links TRBV9 to TRBJ1-1, with D unresolved. In nucleotides, the CDR3 is TGTGCCAGCAGCGTAGTGGGTGAAGACATTGAAGCTTTCTTT. Protein sequence: CASSVVGEDIEAFF.